These 17 T cell receptor beta chains came from one sample sequenced in a study of cytomegalovirus exposure and HLA in healthy donors. The PCR was carried out with 60 Vbeta primers and 13 Jbeta primers. Here immunoSEQ multiplex PCR was the method, and the copy in TCRdb shows in-frame clones only, minus some. The sample has around 150,000 clones; around nine tenths are singletons. The sequenced material came from PBMCs. The receptors were gathered from a young woman in good health and CMV-seronegative.

The genes are TRBV11-3 and TRBJ2-7; 8 positions match TRBD1. This CDR3 contains 13 residues. The junction had 2 bases not matched to a gene; V was cut back by 3 bases and J by 4 bases. CDR1 and CDR2 from the germline V gene are SGHNT and YENEEA. CDR3 sequence reads: CASSLTGEYEQYF. In DNA form, the CDR3 reads TGTGCCAGCAGCTTGACAGGGGAATACGAGCAGTACTTC.

The chain carries TRBV4-2 and TRBJ2-7; TRBD2 agrees at 15 bases. The germline V gene encodes CDR1 LGHNA and CDR2 YNFKEQ. V lost 4 bases to trimming and J lost 3 bases; unmatched junction nucleotides: 10. This CDR3 region has 18 residues. The CDR3 bases are TGTGCCAGCAGCCCGGGACTAGCGGGAGGCCTGGCCCACTACGAGCAGTACTTC. It translates to CASSPGLAGGLAHYEQYF.

This clone was detected once. For the CDR3, the DNA is TGTGCCAGCAGTTTATCTGGGACAGGGCCGGGCGGCTACACCTTC. Its protein product is CASSLSGTGPGGYTF. The chain uses TRBV28 and TRBJ1-2; 9 bases fit TRBD1. In germline, CDR1 is MDHEN, CDR2 SYDVKM. V was pared by 1 base and J by 8 bases, with 8 bases of the junction left unmatched. The CDR3 covers 15 residues.

The V call is TRBV28, the J call TRBJ1-2; 8 nucleotides agree with TRBD1. This CDR3 region has 17 residues. The junction had 17 bases not matched to a gene; V was cut back by 5 bases and J by 6 bases. Per the germline V gene, CDR1 is MDHEN and CDR2 is SYDVKM. CDR3 loop: CASSPTGRDPGQDGYTF. CDR3 nucleotides: TGTGCCAGCAGTCCCACGGGGAGAGACCCGGGACAGGATGGCTACACCTTC.

The CDR3 sequence is CATWDREIEKLFF. Written as DNA, the CDR3 is TGTGCCACCTGGGACAGGGAAATTGAAAAACTGTTTTTT. The chain has TRBV28 and TRBJ1-4; TRBD1 aligns across 9 bases. This CDR3 comprises 13 residues. Unmatched junction bases numbered 7, after V lost 10 bases and J lost 7 bases. Germline V gene data show CDR1 as MDHEN and CDR2 as SYDVKM.

This chain's CDR3 is CATGGQLSGNTIYF. Here the CDR3 DNA reads TGTGCCACCGGAGGGCAGTTATCTGGAAACACCATATATTTT. The chain has TRBV10-3 and TRBJ1-3; D gene uncertain. This CDR3 is 14 amino acids long. V lost 10 bases to trimming and J lost 1 base, with 14 bases between them. Germline CDR1 and CDR2: ENHRY and SYGVKD.

The genes are TRBV7-9 and TRBJ1-1; TRBD1 agrees at 11 bases. Unmatched junction bases numbered 3, after V lost 6 bases and J lost 6 bases. From germline, CDR1 is SEHNR and CDR2 FQNEAQ (reference sequence). This CDR3 has 13 amino acids. DNA for the CDR3: TGTGCCAGCAGATCGGACAGGGGGCCTGAAGCTTTCTTT. Residues: CASRSDRGPEAFF.

This clone was seen only once. The CDR3 is CASSSSNRVGEQYF. The CDR3 coding sequence is TGTGCCAGCTCATCTTCTAACAGGGTGGGGGAGCAGTACTTC. V and J are TRBV18 and TRBJ2-7; D perhaps matches TRBD1 (6 bases). Trimming left V 5 bases short and J 7 bases short, with 18 bases between. The CDR3 extends over 14 amino acids. The germline V gene has CDR1 KGHSH and CDR2 LQKENI.

The chain couples TRBV5-1 to TRBJ2-7, with 8 bases that match TRBD1. V gave up 4 bases and J gave up 5 bases; unmatched junction bases: 5. The CDR3 has 13 residues. CDR1 is SGHRS, CDR2 YFSETQ, per germline. The CDR3 is CASSPDRDNEQYF. The CDR3 DNA is TGCGCCAGCAGCCCGGACAGGGACAACGAGCAGTACTTC.

The chain links TRBV5-1 to TRBJ1-2, with D possibly TRBD1 on 6 matching bases. V lost 0 bases to trimming and J lost 4 bases, with 13 bases between them. Germline V gene data show CDR1 as SGHRS and CDR2 as YFSETQ. The CDR3 totals 15 residues. CDR3: CASSLAQGGVYGYTF. DNA for the CDR3: TGCGCCAGCAGCTTGGCACAGGGAGGGGTCTATGGCTACACCTTC.

The genes are TRBV7-8 and TRBJ1-1; D is unclear. The germline CDR1 and CDR2 sequences are SGHVS and FQNEAQ. This CDR3 has 13 amino acids. With 4 bases removed from V and 1 base from J, the gap between germline ends came to 7 bases. This CDR3 is CASSSTQNTEAFF. The CDR3 bases are TGTGCCAGCAGCTCCACACAGAACACTGAAGCTTTCTTT.

The genes are TRBV6-1 and TRBJ2-7; TRBD1 might be the D (6 bases). The CDR3 has 14 residues. Germline V gene lookup returns CDR1 MNHNS and CDR2 SASEGT. V lost 6 bases to trimming and J lost 4 bases, with 16 bases between them. The CDR3: CASRPGQRNYEQYF. The CDR3 DNA is TGTGCCAGCAGACCAGGACAGCGGAATTACGAGCAGTACTTC.

The J gene is TRBJ1-4, the V gene TRBV10-3; no reliable D call. Germline V gene data show CDR1 as ENHRY and CDR2 as SYGVKD. V dropped 0 bases and J dropped 0 bases, with 8 bases sitting between them. This CDR3 has 16 amino acids. CDR3 loop: CAISESMAATNEKLFF. The CDR3 DNA reads as TGTGCCATCAGTGAGTCCATGGCAGCAACTAATGAAAAACTGTTTTTT.

This clone was seen more than once but under ten times. CDR3 sequence: CASSLRSGETYEQYF. The DNA of the CDR3 is TGTGCCAGCAGCTTAAGGTCAGGGGAAACCTACGAGCAGTACTTC. V is TRBV11-3 and J is TRBJ2-7; a weak D match, TRBD1 (6 bases). Trimming left V 2 bases short and J 2 bases short, with 13 bases between. The CDR3 has 15 amino acids. Germline V gene data show CDR1 as SGHNT and CDR2 as YENEEA.

The gene calls are TRBV5-1 and TRBJ1-1; maybe TRBD1 (5 bases). Between the trimmed V and J ends, which lost 2 bases and 3 bases, there was a span of 14 bases. From germline, CDR1 is SGHRS and CDR2 YFSETQ. This CDR3 contains 15 residues. The CDR3 DNA reads TGCGCCAGCAGCTTTGGGAGGGGAGGGGACACTGAAGCTTTCTTT. It encodes CASSFGRGGDTEAFF.

The V and J genes are TRBV28 and TRBJ1-1; 10 positions match TRBD1. J lost 4 bases, V lost 2 bases, and 10 bases had no gene match. This CDR3 comprises 17 residues. The germline V gene has CDR1 MDHEN and CDR2 SYDVKM. CDR3 region: CASSLPPTGGAGTEAFF. The CDR3 DNA reads TGTGCCAGCAGTTTACCCCCGACAGGGGGCGCGGGCACTGAAGCTTTCTTT.

A single count supports this clone. The chain carries TRBV4-1 and TRBJ1-2; a possible D gene is TRBD1 (5 bases). V was shortened by 0 bases and J by 2 bases, with 16 bases between the two germline ends. The CDR3 loop spans 17 amino acids. Germline V CDR1 and CDR2: MGHRA, YSYEKL. The CDR3 DNA is TGCGCCAGCAGCCAAGATGACAGCCCGGAACCCAACTATGGCTACACCTTC. Its translation is CASSQDDSPEPNYGYTF.